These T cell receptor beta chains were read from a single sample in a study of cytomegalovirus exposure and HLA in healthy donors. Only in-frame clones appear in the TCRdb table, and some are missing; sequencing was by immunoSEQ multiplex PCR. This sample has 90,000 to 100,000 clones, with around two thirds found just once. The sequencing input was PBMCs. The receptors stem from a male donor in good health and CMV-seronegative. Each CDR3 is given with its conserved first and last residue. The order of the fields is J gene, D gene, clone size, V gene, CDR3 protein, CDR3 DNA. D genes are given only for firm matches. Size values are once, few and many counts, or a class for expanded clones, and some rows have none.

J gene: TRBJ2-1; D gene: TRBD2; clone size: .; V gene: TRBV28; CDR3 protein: CASSFSGSSYNEQFF; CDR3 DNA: TGTGCCAGCAGTTTTAGCGGGAGCTCCTACAATGAGCAGTTCTTC
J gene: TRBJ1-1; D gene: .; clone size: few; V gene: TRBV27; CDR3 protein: CASSLSRGSGTEAFF; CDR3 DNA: TGTGCCAGCAGTTTATCCCGGGGGTCGGGCACTGAAGCTTTCTTT
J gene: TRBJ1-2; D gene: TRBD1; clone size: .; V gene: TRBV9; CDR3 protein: CASSVTGGGYTF; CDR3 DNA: TGTGCCAGCAGCGTAACAGGGGGCGGCTACACCTTC
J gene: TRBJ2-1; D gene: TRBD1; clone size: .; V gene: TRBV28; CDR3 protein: CASSSTNTGGTGGYDEQFF; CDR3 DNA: TGTGCCAGCAGTTCTACGAACACCGGGGGGACAGGGGGCTATGATGAGCAGTTCTTC
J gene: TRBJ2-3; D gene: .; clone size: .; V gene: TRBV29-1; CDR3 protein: CSVEERANTDTQYF; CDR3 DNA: TGCAGCGTTGAAGAGCGGGCCAACACAGATACGCAGTATTTT
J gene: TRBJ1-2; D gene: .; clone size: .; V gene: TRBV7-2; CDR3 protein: CASSLVGGRKRNYGYTF; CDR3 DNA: TGTGCCAGCAGCTTAGTGGGGGGTAGAAAGCGTAACTATGGCTACACCTTC
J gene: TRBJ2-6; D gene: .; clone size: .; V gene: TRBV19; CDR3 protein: CATQSVISGANVLTF; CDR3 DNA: TGTGCCACCCAGTCCGTTATCTCTGGGGCCAACGTCCTGACTTTC
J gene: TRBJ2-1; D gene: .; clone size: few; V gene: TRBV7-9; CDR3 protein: CASSNPLWGGRNEQFF; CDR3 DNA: TGTGCCAGCAGCAACCCACTTTGGGGGGGCCGCAATGAGCAGTTCTTC
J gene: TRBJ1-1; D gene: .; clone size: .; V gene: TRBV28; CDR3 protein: CASSLRVTEAFF; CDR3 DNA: TGTGCCAGCAGTTTGAGAGTCACTGAAGCTTTCTTT
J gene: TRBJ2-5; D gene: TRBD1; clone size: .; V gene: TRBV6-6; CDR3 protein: CASGTGGRETQYF; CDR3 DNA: TGTGCCAGCGGGACAGGGGGACGAGAGACCCAGTACTTC
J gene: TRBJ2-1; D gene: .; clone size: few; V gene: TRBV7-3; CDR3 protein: CASGEQGKGSYNEQFF; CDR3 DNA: TGTGCCAGCGGGGAACAGGGAAAAGGATCCTACAATGAGCAGTTCTTC
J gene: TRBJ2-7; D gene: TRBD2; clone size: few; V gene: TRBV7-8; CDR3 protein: CASSYGTSGKDEQYF; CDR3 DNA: TGTGCCAGCAGCTATGGGACTAGCGGGAAGGACGAGCAGTACTTC
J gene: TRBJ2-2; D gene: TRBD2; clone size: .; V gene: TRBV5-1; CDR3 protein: CASSLVGQGTSGSTGELFF; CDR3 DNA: TGCGCCAGCAGCTTGGTGGGACAGGGGACTAGCGGGAGTACCGGGGAGCTGTTTTTT
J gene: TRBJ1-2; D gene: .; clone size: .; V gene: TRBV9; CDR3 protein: CASSVAPGALDGYTF; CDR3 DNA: TGTGCCAGCAGCGTAGCACCAGGGGCCTTGGATGGCTACACCTTC
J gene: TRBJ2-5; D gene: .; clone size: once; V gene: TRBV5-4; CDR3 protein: CASNELGGLQTQYF; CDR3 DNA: TGTGCCAGCAACGAATTGGGAGGCCTACAGACCCAGTACTTC
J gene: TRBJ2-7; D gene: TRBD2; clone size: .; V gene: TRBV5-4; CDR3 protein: CASRELAGGGEQYF; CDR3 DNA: TGTGCCAGCAGGGAACTAGCGGGAGGGGGCGAGCAGTACTTC
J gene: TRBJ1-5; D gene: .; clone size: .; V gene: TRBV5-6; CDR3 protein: CASSLGGGSDYSNQPQHF; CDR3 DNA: TGTGCCAGCAGCTTGGGGGGGGGATCGGATTATAGCAATCAGCCCCAGCATTTT
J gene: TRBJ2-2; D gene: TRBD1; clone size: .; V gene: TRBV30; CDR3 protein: CARQGVFNTGELFF; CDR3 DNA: TGTGCCCGGCAGGGGGTATTCAACACCGGGGAGCTGTTTTTT
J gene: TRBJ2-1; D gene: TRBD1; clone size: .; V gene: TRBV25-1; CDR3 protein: CASSLGQGVNEQFF; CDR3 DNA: TGTGCCAGCAGTCTCGGGCAGGGGGTCAATGAGCAGTTCTTC
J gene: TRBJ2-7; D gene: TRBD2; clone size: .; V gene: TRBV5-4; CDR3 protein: CASSLEGGRSYEQYF; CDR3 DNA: TGTGCCAGCAGCTTGGAGGGAGGGCGGTCCTACGAGCAGTACTTC